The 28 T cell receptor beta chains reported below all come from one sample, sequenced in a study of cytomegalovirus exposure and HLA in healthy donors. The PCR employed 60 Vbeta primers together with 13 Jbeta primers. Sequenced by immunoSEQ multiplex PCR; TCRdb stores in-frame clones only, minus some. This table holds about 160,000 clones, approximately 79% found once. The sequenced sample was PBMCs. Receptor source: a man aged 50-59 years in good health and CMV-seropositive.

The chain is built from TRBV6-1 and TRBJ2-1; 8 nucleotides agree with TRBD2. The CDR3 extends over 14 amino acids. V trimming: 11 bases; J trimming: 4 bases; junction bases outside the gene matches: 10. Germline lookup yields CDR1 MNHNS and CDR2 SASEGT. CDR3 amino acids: CAGESGSTYNEQFF. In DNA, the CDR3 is TGTGCCGGGGAAAGCGGGAGCACTTACAATGAGCAGTTCTTC.

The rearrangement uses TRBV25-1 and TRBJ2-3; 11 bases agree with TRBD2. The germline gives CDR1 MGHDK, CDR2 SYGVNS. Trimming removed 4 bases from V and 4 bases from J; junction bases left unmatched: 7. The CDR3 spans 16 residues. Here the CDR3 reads CASSATSGSSADTQYF. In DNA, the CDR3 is TGTGCCAGCAGTGCAACTAGCGGGAGTAGCGCAGATACGCAGTATTTT.

The CDR3, as DNA: TGTGCCAGCAGCTTGATAGCGGGAAGGGGAGATACGCAGTATTTT. It codes for CASSLIAGRGDTQYF. The chain employs TRBV7-8 and TRBJ2-3; 8 bases match TRBD2. The CDR3 consists of 15 residues. V was clipped by 3 bases and J by 5 bases; unmatched bases: 7. The germline V gene encodes CDR1 SGHVS and CDR2 FQNEAQ.

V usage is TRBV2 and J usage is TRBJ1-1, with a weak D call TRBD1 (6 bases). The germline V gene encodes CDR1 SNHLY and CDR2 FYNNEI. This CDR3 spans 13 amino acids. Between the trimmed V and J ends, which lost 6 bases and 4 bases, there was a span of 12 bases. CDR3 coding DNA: TGTGCCAGCAGGACTACAGGGTTCACTGAAGCTTTCTTT. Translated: CASRTTGFTEAFF.

CDR3 in amino acids: CASSLEGHPSYEQYF. The CDR3 DNA is TGTGCCAGCAGCTTAGAGGGACATCCCTCCTACGAGCAGTACTTC. The chain combines TRBV7-6 with TRBJ2-7; TRBD1 might be the D (6 bases). V lost 1 base, J lost 0 bases, and 10 bases lay in between. The CDR3 is 15 amino acids. The germline V gene has CDR1 SGHVS and CDR2 FNYEAQ.

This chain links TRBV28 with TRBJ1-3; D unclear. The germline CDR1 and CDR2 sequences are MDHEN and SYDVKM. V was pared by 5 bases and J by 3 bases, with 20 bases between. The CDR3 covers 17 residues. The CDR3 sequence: CASSPQNSALYGNTIYF. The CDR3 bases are TGTGCCAGCAGTCCACAAAACAGTGCCCTTTATGGAAACACCATATATTTT.

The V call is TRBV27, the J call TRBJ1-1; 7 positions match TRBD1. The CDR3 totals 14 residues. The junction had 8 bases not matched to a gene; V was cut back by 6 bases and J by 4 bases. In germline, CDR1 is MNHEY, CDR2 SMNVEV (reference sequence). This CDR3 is CASSPGAGGTEAFF. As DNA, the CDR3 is TGTGCCAGCAGCCCTGGGGCAGGGGGCACTGAAGCTTTCTTT.

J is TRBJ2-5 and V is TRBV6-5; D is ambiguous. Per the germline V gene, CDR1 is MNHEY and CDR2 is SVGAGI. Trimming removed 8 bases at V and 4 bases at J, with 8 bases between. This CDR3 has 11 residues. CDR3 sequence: CASSLAETQYF. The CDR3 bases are TGTGCCAGCTCCTTAGCAGAGACCCAGTACTTC.

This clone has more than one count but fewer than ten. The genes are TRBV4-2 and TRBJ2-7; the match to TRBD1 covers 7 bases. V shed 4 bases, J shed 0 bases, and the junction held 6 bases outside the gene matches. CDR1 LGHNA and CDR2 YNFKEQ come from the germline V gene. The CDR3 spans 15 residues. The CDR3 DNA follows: TGTGCCAGCAGCCCACCGGGACAGACCTCCTACGAGCAGTACTTC. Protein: CASSPPGQTSYEQYF.

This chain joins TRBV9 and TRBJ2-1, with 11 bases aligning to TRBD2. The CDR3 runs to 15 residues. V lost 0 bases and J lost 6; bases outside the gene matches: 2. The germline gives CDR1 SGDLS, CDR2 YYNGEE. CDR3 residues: CASSVAGTSGNEQFF. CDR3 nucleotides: TGTGCCAGCAGCGTAGCTGGGACTAGCGGCAATGAGCAGTTCTTC.

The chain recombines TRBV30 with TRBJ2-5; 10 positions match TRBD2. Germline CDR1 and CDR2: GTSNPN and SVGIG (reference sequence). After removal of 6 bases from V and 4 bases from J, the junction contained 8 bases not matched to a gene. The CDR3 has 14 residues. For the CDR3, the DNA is TGTGCCTGTGGCGGGAGCGGGAGGGCAGAGACCCAGTACTTC. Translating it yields CACGGSGRAETQYF.

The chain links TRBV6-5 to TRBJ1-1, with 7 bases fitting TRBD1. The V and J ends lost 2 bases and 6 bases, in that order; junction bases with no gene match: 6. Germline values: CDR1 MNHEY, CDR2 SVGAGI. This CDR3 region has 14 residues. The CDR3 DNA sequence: TGTGCCAGCAGTTACGACAGGGAAGGGTCTGAAGCTTTCTTT. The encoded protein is CASSYDREGSEAFF.

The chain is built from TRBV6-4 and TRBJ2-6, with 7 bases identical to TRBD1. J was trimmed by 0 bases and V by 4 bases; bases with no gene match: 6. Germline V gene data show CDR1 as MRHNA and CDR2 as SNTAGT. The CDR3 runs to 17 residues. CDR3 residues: CASSGQGAISGANVLTF. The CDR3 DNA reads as TGTGCCAGCAGTGGACAGGGTGCGATCTCTGGGGCCAACGTCCTGACTTTC.

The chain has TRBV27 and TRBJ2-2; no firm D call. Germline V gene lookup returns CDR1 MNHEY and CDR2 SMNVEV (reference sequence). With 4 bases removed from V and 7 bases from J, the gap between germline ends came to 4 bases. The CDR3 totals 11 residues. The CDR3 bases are TGTGCCAGCAGTTCGTACGGGGAGCTGTTTTTT. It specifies CASSSYGELFF.

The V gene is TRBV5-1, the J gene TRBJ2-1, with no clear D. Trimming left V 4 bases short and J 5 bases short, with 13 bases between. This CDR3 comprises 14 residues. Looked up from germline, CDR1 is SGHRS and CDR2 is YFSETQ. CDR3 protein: CASSLDLNNNEQFF. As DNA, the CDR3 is TGCGCCAGCAGCCTGGACCTGAACAACAATGAGCAGTTCTTC.

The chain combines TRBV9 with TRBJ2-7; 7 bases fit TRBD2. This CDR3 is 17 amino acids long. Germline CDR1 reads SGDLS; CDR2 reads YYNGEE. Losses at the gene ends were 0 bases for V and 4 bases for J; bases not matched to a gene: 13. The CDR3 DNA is TGTGCCAGCAGCGTAGGAGGCTCTAGCGGTGTTGTATACGAGCAGTACTTC. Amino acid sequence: CASSVGGSSGVVYEQYF.

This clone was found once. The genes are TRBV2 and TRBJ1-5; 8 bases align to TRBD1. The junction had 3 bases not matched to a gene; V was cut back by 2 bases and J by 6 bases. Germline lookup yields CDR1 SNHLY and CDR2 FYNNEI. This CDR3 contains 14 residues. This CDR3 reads CASSEWTGTQPQHF. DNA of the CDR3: TGTGCCAGCAGTGAATGGACAGGGACTCAGCCCCAGCATTTT.

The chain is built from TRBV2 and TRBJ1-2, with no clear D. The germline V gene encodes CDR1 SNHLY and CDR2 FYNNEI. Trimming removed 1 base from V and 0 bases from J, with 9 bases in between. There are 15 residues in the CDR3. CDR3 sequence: CASSEDLEANYGYTF. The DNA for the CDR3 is TGTGCCAGCAGTGAAGATCTAGAAGCTAACTATGGCTACACCTTC.

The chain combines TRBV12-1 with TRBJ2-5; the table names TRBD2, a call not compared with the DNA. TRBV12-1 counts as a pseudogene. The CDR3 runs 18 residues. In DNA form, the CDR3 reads TGTGCCAGCAGCTTTGCGCGGTCCAGCGGGAGGGTCAGAGAGACCCAGTACTTC. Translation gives CASSFARSSGRVRETQYF.

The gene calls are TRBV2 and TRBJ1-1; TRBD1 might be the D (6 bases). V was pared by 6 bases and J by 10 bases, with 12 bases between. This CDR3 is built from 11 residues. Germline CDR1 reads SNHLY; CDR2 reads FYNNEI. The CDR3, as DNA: TGTGCCAGCAGCACAGGGTATGCAGCTTTCTTT. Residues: CASSTGYAAFF.

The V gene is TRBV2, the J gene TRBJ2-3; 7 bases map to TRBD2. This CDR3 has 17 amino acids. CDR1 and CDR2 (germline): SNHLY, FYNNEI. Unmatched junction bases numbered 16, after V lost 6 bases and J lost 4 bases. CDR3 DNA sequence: TGTGCCAGCAGAACACATGCGGGGCGGGAGATGTCAGATACGCAGTATTTT. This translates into CASRTHAGREMSDTQYF.

The DNA of the CDR3 is TGTGCCTGGAGTACAGGAACCTACGAGCAGTACTTC. It codes for CAWSTGTYEQYF. V gene TRBV30 combines with J gene TRBJ2-7; the D gene is possibly TRBD1 (5 bases). The length of the CDR3 is 12 residues. The germline gives CDR1 GTSNPN, CDR2 SVGIG (reference sequence). Trimming took 2 bases from V and 2 from J, leaving 7 bases between them.

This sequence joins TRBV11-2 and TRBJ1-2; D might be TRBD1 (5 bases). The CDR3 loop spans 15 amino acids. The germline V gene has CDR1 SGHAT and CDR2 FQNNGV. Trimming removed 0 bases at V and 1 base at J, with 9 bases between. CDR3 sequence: CASSLEFRDNYGYTF. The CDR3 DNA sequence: TGTGCCAGCAGCTTAGAGTTCAGGGATAACTATGGCTACACCTTC. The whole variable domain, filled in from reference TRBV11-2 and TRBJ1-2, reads EAGVAQSPRYKIIEKRQSVAFWCNPISGHATLYWYQQILGQGPKLLIQFQNNGVVDDSQLPKDRFSAERLKGVDSTLKIQPAKLEDSAVYLCASSLEFRDNYGYTFGSGTRLTVV.

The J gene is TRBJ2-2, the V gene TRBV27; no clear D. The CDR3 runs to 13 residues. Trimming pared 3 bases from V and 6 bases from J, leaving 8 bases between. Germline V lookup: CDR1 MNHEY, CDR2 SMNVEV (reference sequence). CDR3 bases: TGTGCCAGCAGTTTCTTATATCCCGGGGAGCTGTTTTTT. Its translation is CASSFLYPGELFF.

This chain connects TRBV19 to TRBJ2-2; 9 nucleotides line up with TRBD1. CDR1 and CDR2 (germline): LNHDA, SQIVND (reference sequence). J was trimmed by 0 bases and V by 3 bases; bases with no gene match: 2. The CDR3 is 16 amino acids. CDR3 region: CASSMTGGPNTGELFF. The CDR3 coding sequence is TGTGCCAGTAGTATGACAGGGGGTCCGAACACCGGGGAGCTGTTTTTT.

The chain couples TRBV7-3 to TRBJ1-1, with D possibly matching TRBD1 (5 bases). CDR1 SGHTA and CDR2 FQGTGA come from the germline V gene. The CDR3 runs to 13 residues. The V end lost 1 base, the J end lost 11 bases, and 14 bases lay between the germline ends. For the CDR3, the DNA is TGTGCCAGCAGCTTAATAATCGGGGGTATGGCTTTCTTT. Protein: CASSLIIGGMAFF.

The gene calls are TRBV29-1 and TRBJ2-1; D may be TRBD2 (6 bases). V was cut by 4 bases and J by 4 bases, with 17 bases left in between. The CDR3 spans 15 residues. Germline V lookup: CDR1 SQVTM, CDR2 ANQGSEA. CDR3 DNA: TGCAGCGTTGGGGGACCGGGAGTGTCGTACAATGAGCAGTTCTTC. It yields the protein CSVGGPGVSYNEQFF.

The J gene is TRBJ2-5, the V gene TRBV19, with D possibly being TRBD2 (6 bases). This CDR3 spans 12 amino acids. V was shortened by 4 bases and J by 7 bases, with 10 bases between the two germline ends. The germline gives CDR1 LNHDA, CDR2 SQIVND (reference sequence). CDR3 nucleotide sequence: TGTGCCAGTAGTACAATCGGGGGGACCCAGTACTTC. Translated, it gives CASSTIGGTQYF.